This T cell receptor (beta chain) was found in a study of CXCR3-negative and CXCR3-positive naive CD8 T cells (dated 2019 in TCRdb). Regarding the complete study: In total, about 135 million TRB reads were obtained, corresponding to roughly 1.5 +/- 0.3 million reads per library. Diversity and physicochemical repertoire analyses were performed on around 10 donors pooled from two independent experiments. Naive subsets from about five donors and memory cells from 3 donors were included in the TRBV-TRBJ cluster analysis.

From cysteine to phenylalanine, the CDR3 is 15 amino acids long. The entry carries no DNA sequence. Reading the germline V gene gives CDR1 SNHLY and CDR2 FYNNEI. For every CD8+ T cell subset, approximately 300,000 cells were flow-sorted straight into RLT lysis buffer, and each subset was sorted in triplicate. To exclude memory contaminants, naive CD8+ T cells were stringently defined as CD45RO-CCR7+CD27+CD95-. Peripheral blood mononuclear cells were isolated from buffy coats using standard density gradient centrifugation. A FACSAria III was used to flow-sort naive CD8+ T cells into CXCR3-negative and CXCR3-positive populations. An RNeasy Mini Kit was used to extract total RNA from the sorted cells. Here is what the overall study found, with its caveats: Freshly isolated PBMCs were used for most assays because CXCR3 expression went down partially after cryopreservation. Comparably high repertoire diversity was found in both naive subsets, whereas much lower repertoire diversity was found in memory CD8+ T cells. Because surface CD5, which is linked to self-reactivity in mice, was comparable between the naive subsets, TCR interaction strength was also inferred from the physicochemical properties of TRB CDR3s. Within the same donor, TRBV-TRBJ usage looked similar between naive CXCR3-negative and CXCR3-positive cells, but memory cells had distinct patterns. Compared with CXCR3-negative naive cells, CXCR3-positive naive cells had TRB CDR3s with higher hydrophobicity (lower Kidera factor 4), lower energy, and higher strength and volume indices.

Sequenced using a NextSeq 550. The Human TCR Profiling Kit (MiLaboratory) was used to make UMI-labeled 5' RACE TRB cDNA libraries. The full amount of extracted RNA was used for cDNA synthesis, and the full amount of resulting cDNA was used for PCR amplification. Libraries were prepared in parallel with an identical number of PCR cycles. The paper's processing steps were these. About 53,000 +/- 9,400 unique UMI-labeled TRB cDNA molecules per library were extracted with MIGEC and MiXCR, with at least two reads per UMI required. On average, each library contained about 40,000 +/- 10,000 functional in-frame TRB CDR3 nucleotide clonotypes without stop codons. After each sample was downsampled to 5000 UMI-labeled TRB molecules, VDJtools was used to calculate diversity metrics such as normalized Shannon-Wiener and Chao1. Clonotype-size-weighted physicochemical properties of the central five CDR3 residues (interaction energy, strength, volume and Kidera factor 4) were computed in VDJtools. TCRdb reprocessed the raw reads; every CDR3 protein sequence is a single record, and DNA is not supplied. These V and J calls are TCRdb output, not the study's own analysis. The sample's own table lists tens of thousands of distinct CDR3 sequences. The biggest ten clones account for roughly 0.74% of the sample.

In the case of this clonotype: Its cognate antigen has yet to be identified.

The source of this sequence is a human donor in good health. Some clones in this sample may be carry-over from other donors' samples. In this chain, TRBV2 is recombined with TRBJ2-5; checking the TCRdb D call of TRBD2 is not possible without DNA. Material: naive CXCR3+ CD8+ T cells from blood. Reading the label with the study, this specimen's cell subset or site is: CD45RO-CCR7+CD27+CD95- naive CD8+ T cells expressing CXCR3 (TNR3+). The encoded CDR3 is CASSDLAGTQETQYF.